These T cell receptor beta chains were read from a single sample in a study of blood T cell repertoires in COVID-19. The data were produced by immunoSEQ multiplex PCR, yet TCRdb's version contains in-frame clones alone and is incomplete. The sample has approximately 200,000 clones; approximately 88% are singletons. Sequencing was done on a sample of PBMCs or T cells enriched from blood (not recorded which). All receptors derive from a man between 18 and 35 years old with acute COVID-19. Each CDR3 is given without its conserved first and last residue. The D gene is left open where the match is weak.

V	D	J	CDR3
TRBV28	.	TRBJ1-6	ASSLAGISSPLH
TRBV28	TRBD1	TRBJ1-5	ASSSPLLRQGGGNQPQH
TRBV4-1	TRBD2	TRBJ2-3	ASSQGLAYADTQY
TRBV11-2	.	TRBJ2-7	ASSLVPGIYEQY
TRBV4-2	.	TRBJ1-3	ASSQGQNSGNTIY
TRBV9	.	TRBJ2-7	ASSVGVGAGGSEQY
TRBV5-4	TRBD1	TRBJ1-2	ASRLQGGRYGYT
TRBV28	TRBD2	TRBJ2-7	ASCGSTSVSYEQY
TRBV28	.	TRBJ1-5	ASSFPLVGGNQPQH
TRBV28	.	TRBJ1-5	ASSLAGAGNQPQH
TRBV7-3	TRBD1	TRBJ2-1	ASSSTGTGYNEQF
TRBV7-2	.	TRBJ2-7	ASSPGHSYEQY
TRBV24-1	.	TRBJ2-5	ATSDAGSPTLETQY
TRBV5-1	.	TRBJ1-6	ASRGSNSPLH
TRBV19	TRBD1	TRBJ2-6	ASSGTGSSGANVLT
TRBV11-3	.	TRBJ2-2	ASSLRWGPGELF
TRBV18	.	TRBJ2-3	ASSPGGGRFADTQY
TRBV6-6	TRBD2	TRBJ2-1	ASSYEGREGTGEQF
TRBV15	TRBD2	TRBJ2-7	ATSRELGTSDEQY
TRBV4-3	.	TRBJ2-7	ASSQWTAKGPLTPYEQY
TRBV3-1/TRBV3-2	.	TRBJ1-5	ASSQGGGNNQPQH
TRBV5-5	TRBD1	TRBJ2-3	ASTLPGQGKTDTQY
TRBV6-2/TRBV6-3	.	TRBJ2-5	ASSYPDRRLGGETQY
TRBV28	.	TRBJ1-5	ASSFQGQGQPQH
TRBV7-8	TRBD1	TRBJ1-3	ASSLGQGGDGNTIY
TRBV19	TRBD2	TRBJ2-1	ANSSSSGSSYNEQF
TRBV19	.	TRBJ2-2	ASSPREFGGELF
TRBV29-1	TRBD1	TRBJ1-1	SVVGQGMNTEAF
TRBV10-1	TRBD2	TRBJ2-1	ASSESTSGRGNEQF
TRBV2	TRBD1	TRBJ1-6	ASSGQGAVNSPLH
TRBV18	TRBD1	TRBJ2-3	ASSPRQGSTDTQY
TRBV27	TRBD1	TRBJ1-2	ASSTDRTGRYGYT
TRBV7-8	TRBD1	TRBJ2-5	ASSPAGTAQETQY
TRBV7-2	.	TRBJ1-4	ASSLVAGKGEKLF
TRBV19	TRBD1	TRBJ1-5	ASTRDREGQPQH
TRBV13	.	TRBJ2-1	ASSFRGLSGEQF
TRBV25-1	.	TRBJ1-2	ASMEDYGYT